This TCR beta chain was profiled in a study of T-cell memory formation after mild COVID-19. Broader study findings: The study detected some responding clones in pre-infection memory, suggesting cross-reactive memory joined.

There are 16 residues in the CDR3. The germline V and J ends were trimmed by 7 bases and 0 bases, with 18 bases remaining between them. CDR1 and CDR2 (germline): MDHEN, SYDVKM. TCRdb re-derived calls from the 5' RACE reads in MiXCR, one entry per CDR3 protein. The sample lists more than 250,000 distinct CDR3 sequences; 15% to 20% were seen once. This clonotype appeared a few times. Its antigen is still unknown. The clonotype comes from a young man who had mild COVID-19 (a few samples of this study predate the infection). Cell type and time point are not known. Sequenced input: PBMCs or a T cell subset sorted from them (not recorded which). The chain joins TRBV28 to TRBJ1-1, with D tentatively TRBD1 (5 bases). CDR3 coding DNA: TGTGCCAGCATCGGGGACGTTATAGGGATGAACACTGAAGCTTTCTTT. Protein product: CASIGDVIGMNTEAFF.